Included here is one T cell receptor (beta chain) sequence, with context. The sample comes from a study of control samples from healthy donors and cancer patients. V was trimmed by 4 bases and J by 3 bases, leaving 17 bases between them. CDR1 MNHNS and CDR2 SASEGT come from the germline V gene. The CDR3 sequence is 16 residues long. The data were produced by immunoSEQ multiplex PCR, yet TCRdb's version contains in-frame clones alone and is incomplete. The repertoire has more than 95,000 clones, approximately 92% of them found once; the top ten carry approximately 1.1%. Specimen: PBMCs. The clonotype comes from a woman between 45 and 60 years old with colorectal cancer. The chain joins TRBV6-1 to TRBJ2-3, with D unclear. Here the CDR3 reads CASSAYTSLGTDTQYF. The CDR3 DNA sequence: TGTGCCAGCAGTGCCTATACCTCCTTGGGAACAGATACGCAGTATTTT.